This paragraph covers one T cell receptor beta chain sequence. Its antigen is undetermined. This entry is derived from a study of cytomegalovirus exposure and HLA in healthy donors. Study details: Unique TCRs numbering roughly 85 million, obtained from HLA-typed donors, made up an early data release.

Per the germline V gene, CDR1 is MGHRA and CDR2 is YSYEKL. There are 17 residues in the CDR3. Trimming at V came to 0 bases and at J to 1 base, leaving 5 bases not matched to a gene. PCR primers comprised 60 Vbeta and 13 Jbeta primers. Authors' processing steps: As a later analysis found, there were 82 million or so unique TCR beta chains, of which 8.5 million to 14 million were shared. Sequencing was performed with immunoSEQ multiplex PCR; in TCRdb, only in-frame clones are kept and a portion is missing. For V, J and clone size, that table is used; D and trimming come from the DNA. The sample shows roughly 140,000 clones, over 55% of them seen only once. General study points: The study designated 150 to 200 TCR beta chains cytomegalovirus-associated. Diagnosis of cytomegalovirus status made by the classifier reportedly showed high specificity and sensitivity.

This sequence joins TRBV4-1 and TRBJ1-2, with 10 bases that match TRBD1. The receptor comes from a man aged 35-49 years in good health and CMV-seronegative. Sequencing was carried out using PBMCs. DNA for the CDR3: TGCGCCAGCAGCCAAGATCCGGGGACAGGGGTTAACTATGGCTACACCTTC. Translation gives CASSQDPGTGVNYGYTF.